This is a list of T cell receptor beta chains from one sample in a study of lymphopenia after photon versus proton radiotherapy. The table came from immunoSEQ multiplex PCR; TCRdb's copy has only in-frame clones and leaves some out. The data show 5,300 or so clones, with roughly 91% seen just once and less than 20% held by the top ten. Sequences were derived from peripheral blood, sampled from a patient treated with photon-based radiotherapy. The receptor source for this set is a man under 40 with gastric cancer. Each CDR3 is given with its conserved first and last residue. The D gene is left open where the match is weak. Rows may omit the clone size; those that give it use once, few, many or a size class.

v_gene	j_gene	abundance	d_gene	CDR3aa	CDR3nt
TRBV7-8	TRBJ1-5	.	TRBD1	CASSLGTGNQPQHF	TGTGCCAGCAGCTTAGGGACAGGGAATCAGCCCCAGCATTTT
TRBV20-1	TRBJ2-1	.	.	CSAEYNEQFF	TGCAGTGCGGAGTACAATGAGCAGTTCTTC
TRBV9	TRBJ2-2	.	.	CASSVVEGPTGELFF	TGTGCCAGCAGCGTAGTTGAAGGACCCACCGGGGAGCTGTTTTTT
TRBV7-8	TRBJ1-3	.	.	CASSLDMRNTIYF	TGTGCCAGCAGCTTAGATATGCGAAACACCATATATTTT
TRBV6-6	TRBJ1-4	once	.	CASRQRPNEKLFF	TGTGCCAGCCGACAGAGACCAAATGAAAAACTGTTTTTT
TRBV5-8	TRBJ2-7	once	TRBD2	CASSLGGRGPLDEQYF	TGTGCCAGCAGCTTGGGTGGGAGGGGTCCGCTCGACGAGCAGTACTTC
TRBV6-5	TRBJ1-1	.	TRBD1	CASSYSSSGGYTEAFF	TGTGCCAGCAGTTACTCATCCTCAGGGGGTTACACTGAAGCTTTCTTT
TRBV2	TRBJ2-2	.	TRBD2	CASSPGTSGTRELFF	TGTGCCAGCAGCCCCGGGACTAGCGGCACCAGGGAGCTGTTTTTT
TRBV13	TRBJ1-3	.	.	CASSRWGTGNTIYF	TGTGCCAGCAGCCGATGGGGTACTGGAAACACCATATATTTT
TRBV7-9	TRBJ1-2	few	.	CASSLDFQGAGYTF	TGTGCCAGCAGCTTAGACTTTCAGGGAGCTGGCTACACCTTC
TRBV10-3	TRBJ1-1	large	.	CAISEYLGANTEAFF	TGTGCCATCAGTGAGTACCTGGGGGCGAACACTGAAGCTTTCTTT
TRBV5-1	TRBJ1-1	once	TRBD1	CASQTTGVNTEAFF	TGCGCCAGCCAAACTACAGGGGTGAACACTGAAGCTTTCTTT
TRBV19	TRBJ1-1	.	TRBD1	CASTSGGSNTEAFF	TGTGCCAGTACGTCAGGGGGCTCGAACACTGAAGCTTTCTTT
TRBV6-4	TRBJ2-1	.	.	CASSDGGGSSYNEQFF	TGTGCCAGCAGTGACGGGGGCGGCAGCTCCTACAATGAGCAGTTCTTC
TRBV2	TRBJ1-6	.	.	CASSVLGHGSSYNSPLHF	TGTGCCAGCAGTGTACTCGGGCATGGAAGCTCCTATAATTCACCCCTCCACTTT
TRBV6-1	TRBJ2-7	.	.	CASSEQQGASYEQYF	TGTGCCAGCAGTGAACAACAGGGTGCCTCCTACGAGCAGTACTTC
TRBV6-5	TRBJ2-7	.	.	CASSFTDSGISYEQYF	TGTGCCAGCAGTTTTACGGATTCCGGGATATCCTACGAGCAGTACTTC
TRBV18	TRBJ1-3	.	.	CASSPRQGKAGNTIYF	TGTGCCAGCTCACCACGTCAGGGAAAGGCCGGAAACACCATATATTTT
TRBV9	TRBJ1-5	.	.	CASSGGQSNQPQHF	TGTGCCAGCAGCGGAGGACAGTCCAATCAGCCCCAGCATTTT
TRBV10-3	TRBJ2-7	.	.	CATNREGNYEQYF	TGTGCCACCAACAGGGAGGGAAACTACGAGCAGTACTTC
TRBV7-9	TRBJ1-1	.	.	CASSLAGGRMNTEAFF	TGTGCCAGCAGCTTAGCGGGGGGACGTATGAACACTGAAGCTTTCTTT
TRBV13	TRBJ2-7	.	.	CASSLGRQRYEQYF	TGTGCCAGCAGCTTAGGTAGACAGCGCTACGAGCAGTACTTC
TRBV11-2	TRBJ2-6	few	.	CASSIAGANVLTF	TGTGCCAGCAGCATCGCTGGGGCCAACGTCCTGACTTTC
TRBV5-4	TRBJ1-2	.	TRBD1	CASSGRQGHYGYTF	TGTGCCAGCAGCGGACGACAGGGGCACTATGGCTACACCTTC
TRBV5-1	TRBJ1-1	.	.	CASSLGQSEAFF	TGCGCCAGCAGCTTAGGACAGAGTGAAGCTTTCTTT
TRBV5-1	TRBJ2-5	.	.	CASSYDSGETQYF	TGCGCCAGCAGCTACGACAGCGGGGAGACCCAGTACTTC